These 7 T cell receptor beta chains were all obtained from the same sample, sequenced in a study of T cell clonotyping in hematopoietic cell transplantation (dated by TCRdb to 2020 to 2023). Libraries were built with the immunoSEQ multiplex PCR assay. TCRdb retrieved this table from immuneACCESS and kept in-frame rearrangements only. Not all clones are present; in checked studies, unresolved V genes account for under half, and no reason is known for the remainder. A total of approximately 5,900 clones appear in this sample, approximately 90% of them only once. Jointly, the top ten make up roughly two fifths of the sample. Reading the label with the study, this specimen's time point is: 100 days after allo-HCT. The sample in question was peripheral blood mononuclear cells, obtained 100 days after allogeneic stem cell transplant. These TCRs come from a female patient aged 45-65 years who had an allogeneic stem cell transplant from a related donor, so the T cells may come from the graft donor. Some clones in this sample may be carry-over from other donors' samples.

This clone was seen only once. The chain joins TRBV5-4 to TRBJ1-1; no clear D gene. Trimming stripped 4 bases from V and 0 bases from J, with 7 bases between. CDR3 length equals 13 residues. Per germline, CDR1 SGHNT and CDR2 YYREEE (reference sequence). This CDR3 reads CASSDRLNTEAFF. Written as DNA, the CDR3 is TGTGCCAGCAGCGATCGATTGAACACTGAAGCTTTCTTT.

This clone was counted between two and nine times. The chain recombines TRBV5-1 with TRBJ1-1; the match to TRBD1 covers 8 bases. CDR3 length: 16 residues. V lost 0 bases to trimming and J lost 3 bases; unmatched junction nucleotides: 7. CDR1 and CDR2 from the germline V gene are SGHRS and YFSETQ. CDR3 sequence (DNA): TGCGCCAGCAGCTTGGGGGCAGGGGGCCCGTACACTGAAGCTTTCTTT. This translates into CASSLGAGGPYTEAFF.

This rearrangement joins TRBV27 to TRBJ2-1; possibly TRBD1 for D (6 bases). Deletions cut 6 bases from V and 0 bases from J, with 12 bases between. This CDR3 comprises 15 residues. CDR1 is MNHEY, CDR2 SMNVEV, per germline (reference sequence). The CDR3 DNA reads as TGTGCCAGCAGACCCGACAGGAACTCCTACAATGAGCAGTTCTTC. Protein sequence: CASRPDRNSYNEQFF.

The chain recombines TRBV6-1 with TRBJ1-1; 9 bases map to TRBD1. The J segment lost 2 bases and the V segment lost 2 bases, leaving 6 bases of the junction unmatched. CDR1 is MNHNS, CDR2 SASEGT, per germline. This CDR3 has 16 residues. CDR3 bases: TGTGCCAGCAGTGAACCTGGACAGGGGATCAACACTGAAGCTTTCTTT. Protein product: CASSEPGQGINTEAFF.

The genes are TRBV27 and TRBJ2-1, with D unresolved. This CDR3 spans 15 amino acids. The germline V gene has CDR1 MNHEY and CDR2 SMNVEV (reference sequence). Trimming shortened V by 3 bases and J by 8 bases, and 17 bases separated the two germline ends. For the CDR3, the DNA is TGTGCCAGCAGTTTGGTAGGGATTTACCGGGATGAGCAGTTCTTC. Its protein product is CASSLVGIYRDEQFF.

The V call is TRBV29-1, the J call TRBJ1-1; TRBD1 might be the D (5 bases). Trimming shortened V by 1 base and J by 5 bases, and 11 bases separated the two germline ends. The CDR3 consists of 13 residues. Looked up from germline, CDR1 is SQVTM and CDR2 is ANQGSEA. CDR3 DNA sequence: TGCAGCGTTGAAGCGCAGGGAGGGACTGAAGCTTTCTTT. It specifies CSVEAQGGTEAFF.

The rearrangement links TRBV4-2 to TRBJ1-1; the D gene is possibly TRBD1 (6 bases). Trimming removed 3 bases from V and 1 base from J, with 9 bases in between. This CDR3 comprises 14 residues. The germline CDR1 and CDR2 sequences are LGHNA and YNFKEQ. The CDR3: CASSHLDRNTEAFF. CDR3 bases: TGTGCCAGCAGCCACCTGGACAGGAACACTGAAGCTTTCTTT.